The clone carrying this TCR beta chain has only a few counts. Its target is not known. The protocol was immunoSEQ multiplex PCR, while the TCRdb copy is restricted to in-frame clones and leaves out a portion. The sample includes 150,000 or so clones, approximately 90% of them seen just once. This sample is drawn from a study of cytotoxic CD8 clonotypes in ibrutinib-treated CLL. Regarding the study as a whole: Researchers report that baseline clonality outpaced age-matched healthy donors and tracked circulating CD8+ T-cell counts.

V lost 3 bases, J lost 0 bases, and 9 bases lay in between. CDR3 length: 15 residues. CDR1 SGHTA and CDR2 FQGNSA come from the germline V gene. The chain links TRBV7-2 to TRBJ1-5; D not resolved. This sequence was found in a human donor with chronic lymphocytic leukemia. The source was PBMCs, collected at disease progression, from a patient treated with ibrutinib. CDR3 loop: CASSFNWDSNQPQHF. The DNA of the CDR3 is TGTGCCAGCAGCTTCAACTGGGATAGCAATCAGCCCCAGCATTTT.